This entry lists 25 T cell receptor beta chains sequenced from one sample in a study of T cells in Graves' hyperthyroidism and ophthalmopathy (dated 2019 in TCRdb). Preparation of the library involved multiplex PCR. Sequencing was performed on an Illumina HiSeq 2000. TCR beta CDR3 regions were amplified from RNA transcripts. A first-round RT-PCR of the TCR CDR3 used the HTBI primer set with the Qiagen OneStep RT-PCR kit. TCRdb reprocessing: public reads trimmed at Q25 with fastp, clones called with MiXCR, in-frame beta chains kept. A single entry per CDR3 protein holds the most common genes and DNA from its merged rows. Present in this sample are hundreds of thousands of distinct CDR3 sequences, 14% to 15% of which were seen just once. About 4% of the sample goes to the ten largest clones. The specimen sequenced was blood. The receptors derive from a woman between 35 and 50 years old with Graves' ophthalmopathy.

The table lists this clonotype with a few counts. V gene TRBV25-1 combines with J gene TRBJ2-3; weak D call: TRBD1 (6 bases). The CDR3 totals 15 residues. CDR1 is MGHDK and CDR2 is SYGVNS in the germline V gene. The germline V and J ends were trimmed by 6 bases and 2 bases, with 15 bases remaining between them. The chain's CDR3 is CASSVDRIYTDTQYF. In DNA form, the CDR3 reads TGTGCCAGCAGCGTCGACAGGATCTACACAGATACGCAGTATTTT.

The table lists this clonotype with a few counts. The genes are TRBV4-3 and TRBJ2-7; D might be TRBD2 (5 bases). Germline V gives CDR1 LGHNA, CDR2 YSLEER. The CDR3 extends over 17 amino acids. Trimming stripped 1 base from V and 0 bases from J, with 16 bases between. In DNA, the CDR3 is TGCGCCAGCAGCCAAGTCATCGCTCCCGGGGTCTCCTACGAGCAGTACTTC. Translated, it gives CASSQVIAPGVSYEQYF.

CDR3 bases: TGTGCCAGCAGTTACATAGGGGCCGGGGAGCTGTTTTTT. Translating gives CASSYIGAGELFF. V gene TRBV6-2 or TRBV6-3 combines with J gene TRBJ2-2; possible D gene TRBD1, 5 bases. The ends were cut back, 2 bases at V and 6 bases at J, with 7 bases in the middle. This CDR3 has 13 residues. Germline CDR1 reads MNHEY; CDR2 reads SVGEGT.

The V call is TRBV9, the J call TRBJ2-7; D assignment may be TRBD1 or TRBD2 (5 bases each). This CDR3 region has 15 residues. V was pared by 3 bases and J by 9 bases, with 22 bases between. Germline CDR1 SGDLS, CDR2 YYNGEE. CDR3 in DNA: TGTGCCAGCAGCGAGGGGATATGGGGGAGCGACGGGCAGTACTTC. It translates to CASSEGIWGSDGQYF.

This clonotype was detected ten times or more. This chain links TRBV19 with TRBJ1-5; 7 bases match TRBD1. V was clipped by 9 bases and J by 7 bases; unmatched bases: 9. CDR3 length: 13 amino acids. CDR1 and CDR2 (germline): LNHDA, SQIVND (reference sequence). CDR3 sequence: CASSRQGGQPQHF. DNA of the CDR3: TGTGCCAGCAGTCGACAGGGAGGGCAGCCCCAGCATTTT.

This clonotype occurred many times. The chain is built from TRBV5-1 and TRBJ1-1; D remains ambiguous. The CDR3 extends over 13 amino acids. V shed 6 bases and J shed 1 base, with 10 bases lying between them. Germline-derived CDR1 and CDR2 are SGHRS and YFSETQ. CDR3 region: CASTPGRNTEAFF. CDR3 DNA: TGCGCCAGCACTCCCGGCCGGAACACTGAAGCTTTCTTT.

This clonotype was seen a handful of times. The chain links TRBV19 to TRBJ1-5, with D perhaps TRBD1 (5 bases). Germline V gene lookup returns CDR1 LNHDA and CDR2 SQIVND (reference sequence). There are 15 residues in the CDR3. Trimming took 1 base from V and 5 from J, leaving 12 bases between them. CDR3 DNA: TGTGCCAGTAGTATAGGGGGACCTGGGTATCAGCCCCAGCATTTT. It translates to CASSIGGPGYQPQHF.

This clonotype was observed many times. J is TRBJ2-7 and V is TRBV7-6; 8 nucleotides agree with TRBD1. This CDR3 has 13 amino acids. The germline CDR1 and CDR2 sequences are SGHVS and FNYEAQ. The J segment lost 5 bases and the V segment lost 5 bases, leaving 5 bases of the junction unmatched. The CDR3: CASSRDRNHEQYF. The CDR3 DNA reads as TGTGCCAGCAGCCGGGACAGGAACCACGAGCAGTACTTC.

In this sample, this clonotype turned up once. The V gene is TRBV3-1, the J gene TRBJ1-2; D is unresolved. The V gene's germline CDR1 is LGHDT and CDR2 YNNKEL (reference sequence). Trimming took 2 bases from V and 1 from J, leaving 11 bases between them. This CDR3 has 15 residues. This CDR3 reads CASSQTGPYNYGYTF. The CDR3, as DNA: TGTGCCAGCAGCCAAACGGGCCCTTATAACTATGGCTACACCTTC. Filled out from reference TRBV3-1 and TRBJ1-2, the complete variable domain reads DTAVSQTPKYLVTQMGNDKSIKCEQNLGHDTMYWYKQDSKKFLKIMFSYNNKELIINETVPNRFSPKSPDKAHLNLHINSLELGDSAVYFCASSQTGPYNYGYTFGSGTRLTVV.

The rearrangement joins TRBV12-3 or TRBV12-4 to TRBJ1-5, with TRBD1 matching over 7 bases. The CDR3 totals 16 residues. Trimming at V came to 2 bases and at J to 5 bases, leaving 9 bases not matched to a gene. The CDR3 loop is CASSLRGGQPDQPQHF. The CDR3 bases are TGTGCCAGCAGTTTAAGGGGGGGACAGCCAGATCAGCCCCAGCATTTT.

This clonotype was observed many times. V usage is TRBV6-5 and J usage is TRBJ2-5, with TRBD2 matching over 9 bases. This CDR3 spans 14 amino acids. Germline-derived CDR1 and CDR2 are MNHEY and SVGAGI. The ends lost 6 bases at V and 5 bases at J; junction bases unmatched: 7. CDR3 amino acids: CASRGGGAWETQYF. The CDR3 DNA is TGTGCCAGCAGGGGCGGGGGGGCATGGGAGACCCAGTACTTC.

This clonotype was observed at least ten times. This rearrangement joins TRBV30 to TRBJ2-5; 8 bases agree with TRBD1. V gave up 6 bases and J gave up 5 bases; unmatched junction bases: 8. The CDR3 is made up of 13 amino acids. CDR1 and CDR2 from the germline V gene are GTSNPN and SVGIG (reference sequence). The CDR3 nucleotides read TGTGCCTGCGGGACAGGCCTTTTGGAGACCCAGTACTTC. It encodes CACGTGLLETQYF.

The sample holds many counts of this clonotype. The J gene is TRBJ1-1, the V gene TRBV13; D perhaps matches TRBD1 (5 bases). Trimming removed 5 bases at V and 5 bases at J, with 15 bases between. The CDR3 spans 14 residues. Per the germline V gene, CDR1 is PRHDT and CDR2 is FYEKMQ (reference sequence). CDR3 protein: CASSPFGGRTEAFF. In nucleotides, the CDR3 is TGTGCCAGCAGCCCGTTCGGGGGGAGAACTGAAGCTTTCTTT.

The sample holds many counts of this clonotype. V gene TRBV7-8 combines with J gene TRBJ2-7; D is unclear. Germline V gene sequence: CDR1 SGHVS, CDR2 FQNEAQ. The CDR3 is 14 residues long. The V end lost 5 bases, the J end lost 6 bases, and 17 bases lay between the germline ends. The CDR3 DNA reads TGTGCCAGCAGCAGTACCGCCGGGTGGGGCGAGCAGTACTTC. Residues: CASSSTAGWGEQYF.

This clonotype was picked up many times. V gene TRBV7-9 combines with J gene TRBJ1-2, with D maybe TRBD1 (6 bases). The CDR3 is 13 amino acids. Trimming removed 7 bases from V and 4 bases from J, with 13 bases in between. Per the germline V gene, CDR1 is SEHNR and CDR2 is FQNEAQ (reference sequence). In DNA form, the CDR3 reads TGTGCCAGCACCCCGGACAGTCTCTATGGCTACACCTTC. Encoded protein: CASTPDSLYGYTF.

Ten or more counts support this clonotype. The J gene is TRBJ1-1, the V gene TRBV5-5; D call uncertain. From germline, CDR1 is SGHKS and CDR2 YYEKEE (reference sequence). This CDR3 has 13 residues. V was pared by 0 bases and J by 6 bases, with 9 bases between. This CDR3 reads CASSLDESPEAFF. CDR3 sequence (DNA): TGTGCCAGCAGCTTGGATGAGAGCCCTGAAGCTTTCTTT.

This chain uses TRBV10-3 with TRBJ2-2, with D uncertain. The V end was cut by 3 bases, the J end by 2 bases, with 10 bases between. The CDR3 runs 15 residues. Per germline, CDR1 ENHRY and CDR2 SYGVKD. CDR3 in DNA: TGTGCCATCAGTGACCCAACCAGAAACACCGGGGAGCTGTTTTTT. This encodes CAISDPTRNTGELFF.

This clonotype was detected many times. The chain combines TRBV18 with TRBJ2-5; D remains unclear. This CDR3 has 13 residues. Between the trimmed V and J ends, which lost 6 bases and 5 bases, there was a span of 13 bases. CDR1 is KGHSH and CDR2 is LQKENI in the germline V gene. In DNA, the CDR3 is TGTGCCAGCTCGCCCATCAAAAGGGAGACCCAGTACTTC. It translates to CASSPIKRETQYF.

This clonotype showed up many times. The genes are TRBV20-1 and TRBJ1-2, with TRBD1 as a possible D gene (5 bases). The CDR3 loop spans 16 amino acids. Germline V CDR1 and CDR2: DFQATT, SNEGSKA (reference sequence). Trimming stripped 1 base from V and 4 bases from J, with 19 bases between. Here the CDR3 reads CSARAILDRGGYGYTF. CDR3 DNA: TGCAGTGCTAGAGCAATACTTGATAGGGGAGGCTATGGCTACACCTTC.

The chain employs TRBV7-2 and TRBJ2-7; D not resolved. The CDR3 sequence is 14 residues long. V dropped 1 base and J dropped 0 bases, with 7 bases sitting between them. Germline values: CDR1 SGHTA, CDR2 FQGNSA. The CDR3 coding sequence is TGTGCCAGCAGCTTAGTATACGACTCCTACGAGCAGTACTTC. Its translation: CASSLVYDSYEQYF.

Points on this clonotype: A much larger clone differs by one base, so this may be a read error. The rearrangement links TRBV4-2 to TRBJ2-7; a possible D gene is TRBD2 (6 bases). The CDR3 extends over 17 amino acids. The V end lost 1 base, the J end lost 2 bases, and 18 bases lay between the germline ends. Per the germline V gene, CDR1 is LGHNA and CDR2 is YNFKEQ. CDR3 amino acids: CASSQVRVADNPYEQYF. The CDR3 DNA is TGTGCCAGCAGCCAAGTGAGGGTAGCGGATAACCCCTACGAGCAGTACTTC.

J is TRBJ2-7 and V is TRBV6-5; 10 bases fit TRBD1. The CDR3 sequence is 14 residues long. CDR1 and CDR2 from the germline V gene are MNHEY and SVGAGI. The junction had 7 bases not matched to a gene; V was cut back by 2 bases and J by 9 bases. CDR3 protein: CASSYRDRGDGQYF. The DNA of the CDR3 is TGTGCCAGCAGTTACCGGGACAGGGGTGACGGGCAGTACTTC.

The chain uses TRBV6-2 or TRBV6-3 and TRBJ1-2; no clear D gene. Trimming removed 4 bases from V and 5 bases from J, with 11 bases in between. This CDR3 has 13 amino acids. Looked up from germline, CDR1 is MNHEY and CDR2 is SVGEGT. CDR3 residues: CASSWGGEYGYTF. CDR3 bases: TGTGCCAGCAGTTGGGGAGGCGAATATGGCTACACCTTC.

This clonotype was seen only a few times. The chain combines TRBV20-1 with TRBJ2-7; perhaps D is TRBD1 or TRBD2 (11 bases each). The CDR3 spans 19 residues. CDR1 is DFQATT and CDR2 is SNEGSKA in the germline V gene (reference sequence). The V and J ends lost 4 bases and 9 bases respectively, with 37 bases between them. This chain's CDR3 is CSATRLAGQGGEGGLGQYF. CDR3 in DNA: TGCAGTGCTACCAGACTAGCGGGACAGGGGGGCGAGGGGGGCCTCGGGCAGTACTTC.

Here the CDR3 reads CASSDRTGRSGNTIYF. DNA for the CDR3: TGTGCCAGCTCAGACCGGACAGGTCGCTCTGGAAACACCATATATTTT. The V call is TRBV18, the J call TRBJ1-3; 7 bases fit TRBD1. Germline trimming cut 5 bases from V and 0 bases from J; bases unmatched to any gene: 7. This CDR3 has 16 amino acids. Germline-derived CDR1 and CDR2 are KGHSH and LQKENI. Complete variable domain (other parts from reference TRBV18 and TRBJ1-3): NAGVMQNPRHLVRRRGQEARLRCSPMKGHSHVYWYRQLPEEGLKFMVYLQKENIIDESGMPKERFSAEFPKEGPSILRIQQVVRGDSAAYFCASSDRTGRSGNTIYFGEGSWLTVV.